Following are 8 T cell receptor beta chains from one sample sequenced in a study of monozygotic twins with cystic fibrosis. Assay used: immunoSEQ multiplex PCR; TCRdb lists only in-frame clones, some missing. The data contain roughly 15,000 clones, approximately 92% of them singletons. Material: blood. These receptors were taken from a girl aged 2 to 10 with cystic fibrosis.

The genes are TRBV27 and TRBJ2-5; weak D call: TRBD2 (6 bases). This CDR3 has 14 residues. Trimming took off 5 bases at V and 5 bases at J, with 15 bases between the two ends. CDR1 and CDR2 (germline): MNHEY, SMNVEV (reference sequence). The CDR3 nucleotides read TGTGCCAGCAGTCCGCCAAGCGCGGGGGAGACCCAGTACTTC. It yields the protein CASSPPSAGETQYF.

CDR3 protein: CASSIGLAGLNEQFF. The CDR3 bases are TGTGCCAGTAGTATCGGACTAGCGGGTCTCAATGAGCAGTTCTTC. This chain uses TRBV19 with TRBJ2-1, with 11 nucleotides matching TRBD2. CDR3 size: 15 residues. Per germline, CDR1 LNHDA and CDR2 SQIVND (reference sequence). J gave up 6 bases and V 3 bases, and 4 bases lay outside the gene matches.

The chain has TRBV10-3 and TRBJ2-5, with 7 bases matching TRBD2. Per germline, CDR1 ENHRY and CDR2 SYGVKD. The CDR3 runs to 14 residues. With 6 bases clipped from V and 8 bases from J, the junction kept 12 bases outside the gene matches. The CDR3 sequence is CAISNQNGGITQYF. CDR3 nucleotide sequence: TGTGCCATCAGCAACCAAAACGGGGGGATAACCCAGTACTTC.

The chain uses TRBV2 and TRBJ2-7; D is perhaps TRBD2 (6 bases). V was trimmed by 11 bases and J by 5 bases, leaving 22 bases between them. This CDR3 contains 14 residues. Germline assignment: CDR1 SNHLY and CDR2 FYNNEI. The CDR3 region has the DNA TGTGCCTTCACGGGGGACCCCAACCCGGACGAGCAGTACTTC. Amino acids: CAFTGDPNPDEQYF.

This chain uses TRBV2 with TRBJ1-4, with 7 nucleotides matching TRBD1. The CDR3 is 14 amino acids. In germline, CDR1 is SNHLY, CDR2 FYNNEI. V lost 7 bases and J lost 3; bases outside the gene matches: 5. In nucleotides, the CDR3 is TGTGCCAGCACCAGACAGGGAGCTAATGAAAAACTGTTTTTT. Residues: CASTRQGANEKLFF.

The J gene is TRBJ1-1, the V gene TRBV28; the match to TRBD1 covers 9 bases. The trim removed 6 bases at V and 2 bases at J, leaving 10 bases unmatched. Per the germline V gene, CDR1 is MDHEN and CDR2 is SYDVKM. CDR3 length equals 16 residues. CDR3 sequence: CASSFAGGQGNTEAFF. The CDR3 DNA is TGTGCCAGCAGCTTCGCCGGGGGACAGGGAAACACTGAAGCTTTCTTT.

The CDR3: CASREGGGTEAFF. CDR3 sequence (DNA): TGCGCCAGCAGGGAAGGGGGTGGCACTGAAGCTTTCTTT. This chain links TRBV5-1 with TRBJ1-1; weak D call: TRBD1 (6 bases). Looked up from germline, CDR1 is SGHRS and CDR2 is YFSETQ. The CDR3 length is 13 residues. V dropped 5 bases and J dropped 4 bases, with 12 bases sitting between them.

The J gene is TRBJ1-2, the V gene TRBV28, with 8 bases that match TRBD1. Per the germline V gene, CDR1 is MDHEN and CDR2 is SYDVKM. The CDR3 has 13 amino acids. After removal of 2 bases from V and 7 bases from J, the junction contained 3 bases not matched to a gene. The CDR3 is CASSLQGASGYTF. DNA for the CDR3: TGTGCCAGCAGTTTACAGGGGGCGTCTGGCTACACCTTC.